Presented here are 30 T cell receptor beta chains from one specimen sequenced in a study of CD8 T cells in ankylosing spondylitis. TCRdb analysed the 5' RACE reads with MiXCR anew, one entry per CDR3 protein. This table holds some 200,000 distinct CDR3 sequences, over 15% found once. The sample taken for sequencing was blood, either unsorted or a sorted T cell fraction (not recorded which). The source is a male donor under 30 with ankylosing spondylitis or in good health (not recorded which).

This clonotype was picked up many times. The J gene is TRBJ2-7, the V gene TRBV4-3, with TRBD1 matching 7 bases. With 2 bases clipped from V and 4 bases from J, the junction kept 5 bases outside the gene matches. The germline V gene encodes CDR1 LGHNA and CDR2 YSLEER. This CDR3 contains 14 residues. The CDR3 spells CASSQSRQGYEQYF. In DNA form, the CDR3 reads TGCGCCAGCAGCCAATCGCGACAGGGATACGAGCAGTACTTC.

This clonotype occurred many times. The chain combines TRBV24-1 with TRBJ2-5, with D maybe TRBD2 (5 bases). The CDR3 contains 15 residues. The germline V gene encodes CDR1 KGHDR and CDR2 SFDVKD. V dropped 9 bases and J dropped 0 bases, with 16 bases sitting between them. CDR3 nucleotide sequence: TGTGCCACCGCCTCGGCTAGCCAGAACCAAGAGACCCAGTACTTC. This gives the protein CATASASQNQETQYF.

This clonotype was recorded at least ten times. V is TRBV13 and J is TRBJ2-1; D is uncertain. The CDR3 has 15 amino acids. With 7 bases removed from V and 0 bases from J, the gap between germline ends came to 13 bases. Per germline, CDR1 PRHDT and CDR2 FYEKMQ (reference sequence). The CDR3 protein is CASTRDSHSYNEQFF. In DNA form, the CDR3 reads TGTGCCAGCACCCGTGACTCACACTCCTACAATGAGCAGTTCTTC.

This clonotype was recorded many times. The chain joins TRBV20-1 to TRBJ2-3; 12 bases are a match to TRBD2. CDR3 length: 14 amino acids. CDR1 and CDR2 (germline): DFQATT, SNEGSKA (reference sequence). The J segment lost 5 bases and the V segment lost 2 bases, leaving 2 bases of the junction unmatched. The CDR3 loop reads CSARSSGRGDTQYF. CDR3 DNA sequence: TGCAGTGCTAGATCTAGCGGGAGGGGAGATACGCAGTATTTT.

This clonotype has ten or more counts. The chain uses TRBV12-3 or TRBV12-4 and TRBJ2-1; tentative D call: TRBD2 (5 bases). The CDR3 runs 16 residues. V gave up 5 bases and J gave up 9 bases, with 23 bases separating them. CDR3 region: CASSHLAGLVNVEQFF. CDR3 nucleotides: TGTGCCAGCAGTCACCTCGCGGGCCTTGTTAACGTTGAGCAGTTCTTC.

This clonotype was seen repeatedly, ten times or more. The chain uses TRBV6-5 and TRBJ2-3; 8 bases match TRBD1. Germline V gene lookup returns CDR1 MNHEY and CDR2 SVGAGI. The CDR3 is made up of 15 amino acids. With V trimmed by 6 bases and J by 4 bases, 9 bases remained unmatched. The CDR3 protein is CASRSGRGQSDTQYF. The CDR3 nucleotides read TGTGCCAGCAGGTCTGGCAGGGGGCAATCAGATACGCAGTATTTT.

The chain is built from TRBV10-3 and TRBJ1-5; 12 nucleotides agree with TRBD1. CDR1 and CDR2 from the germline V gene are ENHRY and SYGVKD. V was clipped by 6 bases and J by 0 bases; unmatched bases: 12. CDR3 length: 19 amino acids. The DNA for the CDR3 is TGTGCCATCAGCAACCCCCGGGACAGGGGGCAAGATAGCAATCAGCCCCAGCATTTT. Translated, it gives CAISNPRDRGQDSNQPQHF.

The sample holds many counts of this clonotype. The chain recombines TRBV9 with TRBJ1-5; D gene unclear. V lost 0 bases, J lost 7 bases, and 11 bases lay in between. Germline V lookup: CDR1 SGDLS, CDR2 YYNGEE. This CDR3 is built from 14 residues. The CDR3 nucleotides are TGTGCCAGCAGCGTAGGGGGATCACAACAGCCCCAGCATTTT. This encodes CASSVGGSQQPQHF.

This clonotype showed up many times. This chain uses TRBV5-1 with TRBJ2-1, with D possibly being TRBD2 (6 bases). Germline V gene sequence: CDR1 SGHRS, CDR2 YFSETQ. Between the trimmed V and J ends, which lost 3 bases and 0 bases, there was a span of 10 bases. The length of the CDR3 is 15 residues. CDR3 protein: CASSSLAVSYNEQFF. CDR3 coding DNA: TGCGCCAGCAGCTCCTTAGCGGTCTCCTACAATGAGCAGTTCTTC.

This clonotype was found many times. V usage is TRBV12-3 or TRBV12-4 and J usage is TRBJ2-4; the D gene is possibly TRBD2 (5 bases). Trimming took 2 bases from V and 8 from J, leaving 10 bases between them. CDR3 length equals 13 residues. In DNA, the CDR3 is TGTGCCAGCAGTTTATACCGGGGAGACATTCAGTACTTC. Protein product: CASSLYRGDIQYF.

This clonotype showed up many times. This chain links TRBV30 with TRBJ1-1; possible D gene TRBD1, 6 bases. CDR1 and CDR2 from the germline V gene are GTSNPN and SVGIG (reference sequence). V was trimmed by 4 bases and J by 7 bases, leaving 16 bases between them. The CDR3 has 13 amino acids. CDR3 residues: CAWTVGGWGEAFF. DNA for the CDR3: TGTGCCTGGACCGTGGGGGGCTGGGGTGAAGCTTTCTTT.

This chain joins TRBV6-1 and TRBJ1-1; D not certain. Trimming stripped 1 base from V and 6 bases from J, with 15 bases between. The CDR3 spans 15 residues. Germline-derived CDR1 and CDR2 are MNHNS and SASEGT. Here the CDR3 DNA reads TGTGCCAGCAGTGAAGAGAGACCAGGCAGGTCTGAAGCTTTCTTT. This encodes CASSEERPGRSEAFF.

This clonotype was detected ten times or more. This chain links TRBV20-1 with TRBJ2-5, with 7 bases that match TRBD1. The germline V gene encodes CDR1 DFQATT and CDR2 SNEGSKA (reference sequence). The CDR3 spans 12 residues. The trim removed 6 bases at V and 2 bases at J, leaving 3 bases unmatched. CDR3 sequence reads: CSATGQQETQYF. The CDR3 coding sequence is TGCAGTGCCACGGGACAGCAAGAGACCCAGTACTTC.

In DNA, the CDR3 is TGTGCCAGCAGGTCTGTCATGTCCTACAATGAGCAGTTCTTC. As protein: CASRSVMSYNEQFF. V is TRBV12-3 or TRBV12-4 and J is TRBJ2-1; no reliable D call. CDR3 length: 14 amino acids. The V and J ends lost 6 bases and 1 base respectively, with 10 bases between them.

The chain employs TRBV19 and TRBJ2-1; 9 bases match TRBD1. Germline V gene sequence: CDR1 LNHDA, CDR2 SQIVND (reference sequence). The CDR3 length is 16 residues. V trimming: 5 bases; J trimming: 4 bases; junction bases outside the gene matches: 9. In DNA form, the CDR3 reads TGTGCCAGTAGTTCGCCCGGGACAGGGTGGTACAATGAGCAGTTCTTC. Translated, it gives CASSSPGTGWYNEQFF.

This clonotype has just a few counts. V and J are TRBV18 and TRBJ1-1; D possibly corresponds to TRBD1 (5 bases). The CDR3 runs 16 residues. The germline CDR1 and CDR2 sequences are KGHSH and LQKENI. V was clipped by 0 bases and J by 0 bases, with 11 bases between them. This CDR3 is CASSPPGHRMNTEAFF. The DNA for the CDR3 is TGTGCCAGCTCACCACCCGGACACCGCATGAACACTGAAGCTTTCTTT.

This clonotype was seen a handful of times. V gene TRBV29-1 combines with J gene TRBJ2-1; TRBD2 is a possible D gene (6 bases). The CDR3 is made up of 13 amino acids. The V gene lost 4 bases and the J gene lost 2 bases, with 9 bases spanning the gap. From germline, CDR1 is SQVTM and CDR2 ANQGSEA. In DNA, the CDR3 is TGCAGCGTTGCATGGGGGGCCTACAATGAGCAGTTCTTC. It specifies CSVAWGAYNEQFF.

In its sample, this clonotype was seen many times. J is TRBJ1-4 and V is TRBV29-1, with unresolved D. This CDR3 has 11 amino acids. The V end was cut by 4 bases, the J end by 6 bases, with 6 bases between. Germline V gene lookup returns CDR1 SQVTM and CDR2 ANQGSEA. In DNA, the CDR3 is TGCAGCGTTGTTTATTATGAAAAACTGTTTTTT. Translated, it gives CSVVYYEKLFF.

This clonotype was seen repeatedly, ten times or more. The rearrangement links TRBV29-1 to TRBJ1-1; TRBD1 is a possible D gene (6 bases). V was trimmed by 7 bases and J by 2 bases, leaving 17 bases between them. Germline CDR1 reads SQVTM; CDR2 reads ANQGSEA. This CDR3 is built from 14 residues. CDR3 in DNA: TGCAGCGCCCGCACCGGACAGATTAACACTGAAGCTTTCTTT. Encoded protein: CSARTGQINTEAFF. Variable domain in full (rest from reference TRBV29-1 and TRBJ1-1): SAVISQKPSRDICQRGTSLTIQCQVDSQVTMMFWYRQQPGQSLTLIATANQGSEATYESGFVIDKFPISRPNLTFSTLTVSNMSPEDSSIYLCSARTGQINTEAFFGQGTRLTVV.

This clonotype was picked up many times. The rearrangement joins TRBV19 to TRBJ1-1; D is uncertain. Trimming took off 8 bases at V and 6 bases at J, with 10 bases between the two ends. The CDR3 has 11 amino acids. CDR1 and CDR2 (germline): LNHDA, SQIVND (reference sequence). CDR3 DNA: TGTGCCAGTGGGTCGAGCGCTGAAGCTTTCTTT. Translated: CASGSSAEAFF.

As DNA, the CDR3 is TGTGCCAGCAGACCCTCTTCGAATCAGGGAGATACGCAGTATTTT. Translating gives CASRPSSNQGDTQYF. The chain is built from TRBV6-5 and TRBJ2-3; the D gene is possibly TRBD1 (5 bases). Germline V gene sequence: CDR1 MNHEY, CDR2 SVGAGI. Trimming removed 6 bases at V and 5 bases at J, with 18 bases between. The CDR3 runs 15 residues.

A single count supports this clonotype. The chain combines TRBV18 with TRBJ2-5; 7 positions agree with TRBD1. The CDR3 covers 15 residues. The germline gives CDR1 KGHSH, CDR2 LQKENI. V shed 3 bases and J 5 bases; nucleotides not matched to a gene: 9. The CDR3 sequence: CASSPAGDRAETQYF. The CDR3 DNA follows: TGTGCCAGCTCACCTGCAGGAGACAGGGCTGAGACCCAGTACTTC. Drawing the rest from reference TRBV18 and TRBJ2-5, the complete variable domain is NAGVMQNPRHLVRRRGQEARLRCSPMKGHSHVYWYRQLPEEGLKFMVYLQKENIIDESGMPKERFSAEFPKEGPSILRIQQVVRGDSAAYFCASSPAGDRAETQYFGPGTRLLVL.

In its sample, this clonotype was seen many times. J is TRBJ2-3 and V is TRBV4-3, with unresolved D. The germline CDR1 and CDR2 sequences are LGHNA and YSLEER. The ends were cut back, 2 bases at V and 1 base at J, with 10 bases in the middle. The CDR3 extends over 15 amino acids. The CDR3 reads CASSQYAGGTDTQYF. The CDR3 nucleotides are TGCGCCAGCAGCCAATACGCCGGAGGCACAGATACGCAGTATTTT.

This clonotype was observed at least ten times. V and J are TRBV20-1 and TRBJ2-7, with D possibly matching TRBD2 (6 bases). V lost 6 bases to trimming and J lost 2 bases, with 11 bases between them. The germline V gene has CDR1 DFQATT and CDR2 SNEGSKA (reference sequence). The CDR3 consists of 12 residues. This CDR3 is CSARDFAYEQYF. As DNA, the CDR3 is TGCAGTGCCCGGGACTTCGCCTACGAGCAGTACTTC.

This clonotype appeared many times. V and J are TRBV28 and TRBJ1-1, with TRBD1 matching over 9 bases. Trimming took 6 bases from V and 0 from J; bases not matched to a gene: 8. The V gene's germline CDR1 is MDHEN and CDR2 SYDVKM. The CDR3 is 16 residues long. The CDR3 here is CASSPGTGLMNTEAFF. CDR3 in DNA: TGTGCCAGCAGCCCCGGGACAGGGCTGATGAACACTGAAGCTTTCTTT.

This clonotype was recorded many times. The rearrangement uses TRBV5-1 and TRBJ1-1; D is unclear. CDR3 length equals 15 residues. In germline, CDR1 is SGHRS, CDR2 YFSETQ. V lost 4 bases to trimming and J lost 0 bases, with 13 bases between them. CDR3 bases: TGCGCCAGCAGCGGTACGACGGGAATGAACACTGAAGCTTTCTTT. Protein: CASSGTTGMNTEAFF.

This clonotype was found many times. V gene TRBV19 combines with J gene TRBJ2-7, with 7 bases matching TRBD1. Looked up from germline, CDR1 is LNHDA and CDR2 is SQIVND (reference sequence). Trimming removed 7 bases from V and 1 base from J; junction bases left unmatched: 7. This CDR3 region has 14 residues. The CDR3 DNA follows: TGTGCCAGTACCCAGGACAGGAATTCCTACGAGCAGTACTTC. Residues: CASTQDRNSYEQYF.

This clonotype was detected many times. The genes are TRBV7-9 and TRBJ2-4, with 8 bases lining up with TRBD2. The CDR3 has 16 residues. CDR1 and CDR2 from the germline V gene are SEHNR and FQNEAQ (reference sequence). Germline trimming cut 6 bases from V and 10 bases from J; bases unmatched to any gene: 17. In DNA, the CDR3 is TGTGCCAGCAGTCGAGGACTAGCAGGGATTGGGGAGATTCAGTACTTC. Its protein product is CASSRGLAGIGEIQYF.

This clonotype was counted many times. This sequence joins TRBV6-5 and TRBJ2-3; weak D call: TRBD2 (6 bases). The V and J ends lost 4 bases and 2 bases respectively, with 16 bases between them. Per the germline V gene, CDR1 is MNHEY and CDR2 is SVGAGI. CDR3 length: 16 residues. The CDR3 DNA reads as TGTGCCAGCAGTTCTCACAATAGCGGAGCCACAGATACGCAGTATTTT. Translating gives CASSSHNSGATDTQYF.

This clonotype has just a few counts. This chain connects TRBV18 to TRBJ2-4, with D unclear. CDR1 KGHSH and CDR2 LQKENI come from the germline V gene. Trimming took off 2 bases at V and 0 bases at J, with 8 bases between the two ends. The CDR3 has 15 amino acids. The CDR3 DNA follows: TGTGCCAGCTCACCAGATCCAGTAGCCAAAAACATTCAGTACTTC. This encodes CASSPDPVAKNIQYF.